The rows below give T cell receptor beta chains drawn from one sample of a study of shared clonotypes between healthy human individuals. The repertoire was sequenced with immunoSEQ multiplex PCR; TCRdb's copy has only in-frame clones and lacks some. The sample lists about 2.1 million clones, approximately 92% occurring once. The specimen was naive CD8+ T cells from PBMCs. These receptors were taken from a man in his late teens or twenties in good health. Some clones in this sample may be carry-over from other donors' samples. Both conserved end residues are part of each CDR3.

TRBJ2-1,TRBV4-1,CASSQGALAGSNEQFF
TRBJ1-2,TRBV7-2,CASSLEQGLGYYGYTF
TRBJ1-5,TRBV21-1,CASSKRSGGGGHYSNQPQHF
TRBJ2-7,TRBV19,CASSSPRGQSYEQYF
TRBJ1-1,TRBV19,CASSMGTGTEAFF
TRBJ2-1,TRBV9,CASSPSGTNEQFF
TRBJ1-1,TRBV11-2,CATIPVGDTEAFF
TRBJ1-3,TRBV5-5,CASSFPRAGMNSGNTIYF
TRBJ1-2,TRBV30,CAWGTGANYGYTF
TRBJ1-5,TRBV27,CASSFEGSNQPQHF
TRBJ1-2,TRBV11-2,CASSLDLVLPYGYTF
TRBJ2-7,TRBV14,CASSQEGSYYEQYF
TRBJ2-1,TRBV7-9,CASSLRGSYNEQFF
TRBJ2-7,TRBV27,CASSPYGTSFSYEQYF
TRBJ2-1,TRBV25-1,CASSEMAGGVNNEQFF
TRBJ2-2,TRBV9,CASRQPNTGELFF
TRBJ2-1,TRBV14,CASSQRQDPVAYNEQFF
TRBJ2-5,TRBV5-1,CASSPPTSGYGMETQYF
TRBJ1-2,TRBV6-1,CASSEPREGAWTYGYTF
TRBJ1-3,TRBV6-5,CASSFGTGNTIYF
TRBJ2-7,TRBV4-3,CASSQWWNSPYEQYF
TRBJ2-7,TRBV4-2,CASSQGKGSSYEQYF
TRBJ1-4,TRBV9,CASSVGGRDEKLFF
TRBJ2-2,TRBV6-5,CASSSGLANTGELFF
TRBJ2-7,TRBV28,CASSLLVTYEQYF
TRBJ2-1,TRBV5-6,CASSFRGSGGPYNEQFF
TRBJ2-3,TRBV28,CASRRAHRVASTDTQYF